What follows are 14 T cell receptor beta chains derived from one specimen sequenced in a study of control samples from healthy donors and cancer patients. Sequenced by immunoSEQ multiplex PCR; TCRdb stores in-frame clones only, minus some. The sample lists tens of thousands of clones, about 89% occurring once. Sequenced input: blood. The receptors originated from a middle-aged man in good health.

DNA for the CDR3: TGTGCCAGCAGTCTCAAGCGGGGGGGTACTAGCACAGATACGCAGTATTTT. It encodes CASSLKRGGTSTDTQYF. The chain has TRBV27 and TRBJ2-3, with 10 bases aligning to TRBD2. CDR3 length: 17 residues. CDR1 is MNHEY and CDR2 is SMNVEV in the germline V gene (reference sequence). Trimming cost V 5 bases and J 0 bases; bases outside gene matches: 8.

The chain joins TRBV9 to TRBJ2-5, with 9 nucleotides matching TRBD1. The CDR3 is made up of 15 amino acids. CDR1 is SGDLS and CDR2 is YYNGEE in the germline V gene. The ends lost 4 bases at V and 2 bases at J; junction bases unmatched: 6. In nucleotides, the CDR3 is TGTGCCAGCAGCACCGCCGGGACAGGGCAAGAGACCCAGTACTTC. Amino acids: CASSTAGTGQETQYF.

The chain uses TRBV6-5 and TRBJ2-7; TRBD2 matches at 7 bases. V lost 10 bases and J lost 3; bases outside the gene matches: 3. The germline V gene has CDR1 MNHEY and CDR2 SVGAGI. CDR3 length: 11 amino acids. CDR3 sequence reads: CATGRGYEQYF. The DNA of the CDR3 is TGTGCCACAGGGAGGGGCTACGAGCAGTACTTC.

In its sample, this clone was seen once. The V and J genes are TRBV5-4 and TRBJ1-5; the D gene is possibly TRBD1 (5 bases). Germline lookup yields CDR1 SGHNT and CDR2 YYREEE (reference sequence). With 5 bases removed from V and 0 bases from J, the gap between germline ends came to 9 bases. The CDR3 runs to 14 residues. This CDR3 is CASSIRGSNQPQHF. Written as DNA, the CDR3 is TGTGCCAGCAGTATAAGGGGTAGCAATCAGCCCCAGCATTTT. The variable domain in full, completed from reference TRBV5-4 and TRBJ1-5, reads ETGVTQSPTHLIKTRGQQVTLRCSSQSGHNTVSWYQQALGQGPQFIFQYYREEENGRGNFPPRFSGLQFPNYSSELNVNALELDDSALYLCASSIRGSNQPQHFGDGTRLSIL.

This chain uses TRBV12-2 with TRBJ1-4; the D call TRBD1 from the table was never checked on the DNA. TRBV12-2 is annotated as a pseudogene. CDR3 size: 18 residues. CDR3 residues: CASRLIGSETGENEKLFF. The DNA of the CDR3 is TGTGCAAGTCGCTTAATAGGGTCAGAAACAGGGGAAAATGAAAAACTGTTTTTT.

V and J are TRBV25-1 and TRBJ1-2; 7 nucleotides line up with TRBD1. In germline, CDR1 is MGHDK, CDR2 SYGVNS. This CDR3 region has 12 residues. V lost 4 bases to trimming and J lost 7 bases; unmatched junction nucleotides: 3. CDR3 protein: CASSGGGTGYTF. CDR3 DNA sequence: TGTGCCAGCAGTGGAGGGGGCACTGGCTACACCTTC.

The V call is TRBV19, the J call TRBJ1-6, with a tentative D call TRBD1 (6 bases). Germline assignment: CDR1 LNHDA and CDR2 SQIVND (reference sequence). The CDR3 totals 14 residues. V was shortened by 7 bases and J by 3 bases, with 10 bases between the two germline ends. The CDR3 region is CASNPGVYNSPLHF. The CDR3 DNA reads as TGTGCCAGTAACCCAGGGGTCTATAATTCACCCCTCCACTTT.

The rearrangement uses TRBV7-2 and TRBJ1-2; D gene ambiguous. This CDR3 has 13 residues. CDR1 is SGHTA, CDR2 FQGNSA, per germline. The V end lost 4 bases, the J end lost 7 bases, and 13 bases lay between the germline ends. This CDR3 is CASSSRAAGGYTF. CDR3 DNA sequence: TGTGCCAGCAGCTCTAGGGCCGCTGGTGGCTACACCTTC. The whole variable domain, filled in from reference TRBV7-2 and TRBJ1-2, reads GAGVSQSPSNKVTEKGKDVELRCDPISGHTALYWYRQSLGQGLEFLIYFQGNSAPDKSGLPSDRFSAERTGGSVSTLTIQRTQQEDSAVYLCASSSRAAGGYTFGSGTRLTVV.

This clone was seen a handful of times. The chain links TRBV13 to TRBJ1-1; a possible D gene is TRBD1 (5 bases). V shed 4 bases and J shed 6 bases, with 15 bases lying between them. Germline assignment: CDR1 PRHDT and CDR2 FYEKMQ (reference sequence). The CDR3 runs to 14 residues. The CDR3 is CASSSLGAVAEAFF. The CDR3, as DNA: TGTGCCAGCAGCTCCCTCGGGGCAGTGGCTGAAGCTTTCTTT.

The V gene is TRBV7-9, the J gene TRBJ2-2; 7 bases agree with TRBD2. Germline CDR1 reads SEHNR; CDR2 reads FQNEAQ (reference sequence). This CDR3 contains 15 residues. With V trimmed by 8 bases and J by 4 bases, 10 bases remained unmatched. Here the CDR3 reads CASVIMLAATGELFF. The CDR3 DNA follows: TGTGCCAGCGTCATTATGCTAGCGGCCACCGGGGAGCTGTTTTTT.

This chain uses TRBV30 with TRBJ2-1, with 8 positions matching TRBD2. The CDR3 extends over 15 amino acids. V lost 0 bases to trimming and J lost 4 bases; unmatched junction nucleotides: 5. The germline V gene has CDR1 GTSNPN and CDR2 SVGIG (reference sequence). CDR3 protein: CAWSVHGGEYNEQFF. In nucleotides, the CDR3 is TGTGCCTGGAGTGTACACGGGGGGGAGTACAATGAGCAGTTCTTC.

The chain links TRBV6-5 to TRBJ2-1; no definite D call. The CDR3 loop spans 15 amino acids. The germline gives CDR1 MNHEY, CDR2 SVGAGI. V was cut by 3 bases and J by 0 bases, with 9 bases left in between. CDR3 region: CASSYTPSSYNEQFF. CDR3 bases: TGTGCCAGCAGTTATACACCGAGCTCCTACAATGAGCAGTTCTTC.

CDR3 in amino acids: CASSDENTRDTQYF. CDR3 coding DNA: TGCGCCAGCAGTGACGAGAATACCAGGGATACGCAGTATTTT. The chain combines TRBV10-1 with TRBJ2-3; D not certain. This CDR3 region has 14 residues. Trimming stripped 3 bases from V and 6 bases from J, with 13 bases between. Per germline, CDR1 WNHNN and CDR2 SYGVQD (reference sequence).

The V and J genes are TRBV4-1 and TRBJ2-7, with D unclear. The CDR3 is 14 amino acids. Germline CDR1 is MGHRA and CDR2 is YSYEKL. The germline V and J ends were trimmed by 1 base and 2 bases, with 9 bases remaining between them. DNA for the CDR3: TGCGCCAGCAGCCAAGGGCACGGAGCCTACGAGCAGTACTTC. Protein product: CASSQGHGAYEQYF.